The entry below describes one T cell receptor (beta chain). As yet, its antigen is unknown. These data come from a study of Ad26.COV2.S vaccination and SARS-CoV-2 variants. For the study at large: The donor belonged to the COV1001 Ad26.COV2.S trial arm.

V shed 4 bases, J shed 0 bases, and the junction held 7 bases outside the gene matches. The length of the CDR3 is 18 residues. From germline, CDR1 is MNHEY and CDR2 SMNVEV (reference sequence). As to treatment: around 19 received Ad26.COV2.S at low or high dose, single or two shots; roughly 5 received placebo; per-sample allocation not given. Sampling occurred on day 63 after the first vaccine or placebo injection. At a Boston site, the person donating was an adult of 18-55 years. Whole-study findings and limits: There was a possibility that the TCR breadth and depth analyses underestimated total T cell responses.

Sequenced by immunoSEQ multiplex PCR; TCRdb stores in-frame clones only, minus some. The sample holds 350,000 to 450,000 clones, 83% seen once. The receptor comes from a person aged 18-60 years who received the Ad26.COV2.S COVID-19 vaccine or a placebo. The rearrangement links TRBV27 to TRBJ2-3; TRBD2 aligns across 13 bases. The sample was peripheral blood, taken in a trial of Ad26.COV2.S vaccine versus placebo. CDR3 nucleotides: TGTGCCAGCAGTTGGGGACTAGCGGGACCATTTAGCACAGATACGCAGTATTTT. Translated: CASSWGLAGPFSTDTQYF.